These 14 T cell receptor beta chains came from one sample sequenced in a study of T cell responses to AZD1222 COVID-19 vaccine (dated by TCRdb to about 2021). Read against the paper, the sample's time point label means: about 28 days (+/-7) after the second vaccine dose. Library preparation employed the immunoSEQ multiplex PCR assay. TCRdb carries this immuneACCESS record with in-frame sequences only. Its versions omit some clonotypes, under half of them owing to an unresolved V gene in the studies checked, with the rest unexplained. This sample lists some 150,000 clones; about nine tenths were detected once. Roughly 1.7% of the sample rests with the top ten. The material was peripheral blood, obtained 28 days after the second AZD1222 dose. All receptors come from an adult who received the AZD1222 COVID-19 vaccine.

This chain uses TRBV12-3 or TRBV12-4 with TRBJ2-7; a weak D match, TRBD2 (6 bases). Trimming removed 3 bases at V and 6 bases at J, with 9 bases between. This CDR3 has 12 amino acids. This CDR3 is CASSLGGTEQYF. The DNA of the CDR3 is TGTGCCAGCAGTTTGGGGGGTACCGAGCAGTACTTC.

This sequence joins TRBV7-9 and TRBJ1-1; TRBD1 matches at 9 bases. The CDR3 runs 14 residues. V shed 1 base, J shed 10 bases, and the junction held 7 bases outside the gene matches. Per the germline V gene, CDR1 is SEHNR and CDR2 is FQNEAQ (reference sequence). CDR3 protein: CASSLDSRTGAAFF. For the CDR3, the DNA is TGTGCCAGCAGCTTAGATTCCCGGACAGGGGCAGCTTTCTTT.

The sample holds one count of this clone. This rearrangement joins TRBV6-5 to TRBJ2-3, with a weak D call TRBD2 (6 bases). In germline, CDR1 is MNHEY, CDR2 SVGAGI. Deletions cut 3 bases from V and 5 bases from J, with 18 bases between. The CDR3 length is 16 residues. The CDR3: CASSYRSGRGLDTQYF. CDR3 nucleotide sequence: TGTGCCAGCAGTTATCGCTCGGGACGGGGACTAGATACGCAGTATTTT.

V gene TRBV11-2 combines with J gene TRBJ2-1; TRBD2 aligns across 7 bases. Unmatched junction bases numbered 6, after V lost 4 bases and J lost 0 bases. CDR1 is SGHAT, CDR2 FQNNGV, per germline. The CDR3 is 16 amino acids. CDR3 protein: CASSWGGEASYNEQFF. The CDR3 DNA sequence: TGTGCCAGCAGCTGGGGGGGTGAGGCCTCCTACAATGAGCAGTTCTTC.

The chain has TRBV6-5 and TRBJ2-1; D unclear. The CDR3 loop spans 15 amino acids. In germline, CDR1 is MNHEY, CDR2 SVGAGI. The CDR3 here is CPAAVNTVSGNEQFF. The DNA for the CDR3 is TGTCCAGCAGCAGTTAATACGGTCTCCGGGAATGAGCAGTTCTTC.

CDR3 DNA: TGTGCCAGCAGCTCCGTCCCGGATGATAATTCACCCCTCCACTTT. Protein product: CASSSVPDDNSPLHF. The V gene is TRBV28, the J gene TRBJ1-6; D is undetermined. Germline loops: CDR1 MDHEN, CDR2 SYDVKM. The CDR3 covers 15 residues. Trimming cost V 6 bases and J 5 bases, with 14 bases left between them.

This sequence joins TRBV18 and TRBJ1-3; possibly TRBD1 for D (5 bases). This CDR3 has 15 amino acids. The germline V and J ends were trimmed by 4 bases and 2 bases, with 12 bases remaining between them. CDR1 and CDR2 (germline): KGHSH, LQKENI. The CDR3 protein is CASSLTTGAGNTIYF. The CDR3 nucleotides are TGTGCCAGCTCACTCACAACAGGTGCTGGAAACACCATATATTTT.

This rearrangement joins TRBV12-3 or TRBV12-4 to TRBJ1-1, with a tentative D call TRBD1 (5 bases). Trimming took 8 bases from V and 4 from J, leaving 14 bases between them. The CDR3 has 13 residues. CDR3 DNA: TGTGCCAGCGGACCCCCGGGGGGCACTGAAGCTTTCTTT. As protein: CASGPPGGTEAFF.

The chain is built from TRBV4-3 and TRBJ1-1, with D tentatively TRBD1 (6 bases). The CDR3 sequence is 14 residues long. Looked up from germline, CDR1 is LGHNA and CDR2 is YSLEER. The V and J ends lost 7 bases and 5 bases respectively, with 17 bases between them. The CDR3 region is CASTRGGRRTEAFF. The CDR3 DNA reads TGCGCCAGCACTCGGGGGGGGCGAAGAACTGAAGCTTTCTTT.

The rearrangement joins TRBV4-3 to TRBJ2-3; no reliable D call. Germline assignment: CDR1 LGHNA and CDR2 YSLEER. Trimming took 0 bases from V and 9 from J, leaving 13 bases between them. The CDR3 contains 14 residues. The CDR3 sequence is CASSQDIGRATQYF. CDR3 DNA sequence: TGCGCCAGCAGCCAAGATATAGGAAGGGCCACGCAGTATTTT.

The chain combines TRBV27 with TRBJ1-3; 7 bases fit TRBD1. J gave up 8 bases and V 2 bases, and 9 bases lay outside the gene matches. The length of the CDR3 is 15 residues. Germline V gives CDR1 MNHEY, CDR2 SMNVEV (reference sequence). CDR3 DNA: TGTGCCAGCAGTTTAACTTACAGGGGAGAGGACACCATATATTTT. Residues: CASSLTYRGEDTIYF.

The chain employs TRBV30 and TRBJ1-5, with 9 bases lining up with TRBD1. V lost 1 base and J lost 4; bases outside the gene matches: 5. Germline CDR1 and CDR2: GTSNPN and SVGIG (reference sequence). CDR3 size: 15 residues. CDR3 sequence reads: CAWSEGQGLNQPQHF. CDR3 DNA: TGTGCCTGGAGTGAGGGACAGGGCCTAAATCAGCCCCAGCATTTT.

The chain employs TRBV5-6 and TRBJ1-6; the D is unclear. This CDR3 comprises 16 residues. The V and J ends lost 4 bases and 0 bases respectively, with 11 bases between them. Germline V lookup: CDR1 SGHDT, CDR2 YYEEEE. In nucleotides, the CDR3 is TGTGCCAGCAGCCCCGTATCCAGCTCCTATAATTCACCCCTCCACTTT. Translation gives CASSPVSSSYNSPLHF.

This clone has just one count. The rearrangement uses TRBV7-6 and TRBJ2-1, with D maybe TRBD2 (7 bases). The germline V gene encodes CDR1 SGHVS and CDR2 FNYEAQ. This CDR3 has 19 residues. The ends were cut back, 3 bases at V and 9 bases at J, with 30 bases in the middle. For the CDR3, the DNA is TGTGCCAGCAGCTTGACGAAGAAACGGACTAGGGGGTCTGCTGGTGAGCAGTTCTTC. As protein: CASSLTKKRTRGSAGEQFF.